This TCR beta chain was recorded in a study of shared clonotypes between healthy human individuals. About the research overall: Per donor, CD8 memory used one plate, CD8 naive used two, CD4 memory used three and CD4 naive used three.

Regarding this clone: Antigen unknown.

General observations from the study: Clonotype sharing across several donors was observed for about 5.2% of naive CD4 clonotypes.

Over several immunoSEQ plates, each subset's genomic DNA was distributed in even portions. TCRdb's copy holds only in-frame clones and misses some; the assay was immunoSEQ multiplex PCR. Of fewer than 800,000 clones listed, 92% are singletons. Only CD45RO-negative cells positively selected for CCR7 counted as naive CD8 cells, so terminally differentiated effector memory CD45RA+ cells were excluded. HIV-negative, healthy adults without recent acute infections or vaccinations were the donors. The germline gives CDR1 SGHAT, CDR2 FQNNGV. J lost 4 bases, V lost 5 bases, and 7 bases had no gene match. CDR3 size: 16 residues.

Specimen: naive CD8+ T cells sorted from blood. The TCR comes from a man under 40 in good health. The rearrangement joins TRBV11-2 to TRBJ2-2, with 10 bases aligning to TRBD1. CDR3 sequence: CASSPEDRGITGELFF. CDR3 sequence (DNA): TGTGCCAGCAGCCCCGAGGACAGGGGGATCACCGGGGAGCTGTTTTTT.